One and the same sample provided the 6 T cell receptor beta chains below, sequenced in a study of cytomegalovirus exposure and HLA in healthy donors. Primers: 60 Vbeta forward and 13 Jbeta reverse. Method: immunoSEQ multiplex PCR; TCRdb's copy keeps in-frame clones and lacks some. The data hold roughly 88,000 clones, with 76% observed a single time. Sequencing input: PBMCs. These receptors were collected from a man younger than 45 in good health and CMV-seropositive.

This clone has just a few counts. V is TRBV5-4 and J is TRBJ2-4; 9 bases line up with TRBD1. Germline CDR1 and CDR2: SGHNT and YYREEE (reference sequence). The CDR3 is 16 amino acids. Trimming at V came to 3 bases and at J to 1 base, leaving 5 bases not matched to a gene. The chain's CDR3 is CASSSGTGRAKNIQYF. The CDR3 DNA is TGTGCCAGCAGCTCGGGGACAGGGCGGGCCAAAAACATTCAGTACTTC.

CDR3 sequence (DNA): TGCAGCGCCGTGGTCGGGGGTCTGGGGACCGGGGAGCTGTTTTTT. Amino acids: CSAVVGGLGTGELFF. The V call is TRBV29-1, the J call TRBJ2-2; tentatively, D is TRBD2 (6 bases). Trimming removed 7 bases from V and 5 bases from J, with 20 bases in between. Per germline, CDR1 SQVTM and CDR2 ANQGSEA. The CDR3 sequence is 15 residues long.

This chain links TRBV10-3 with TRBJ2-2, with a possible D match to TRBD1 (6 bases). Germline loops: CDR1 ENHRY, CDR2 SYGVKD. This CDR3 contains 14 residues. The V gene lost 4 bases and the J gene lost 5 bases, with 11 bases spanning the gap. The CDR3 nucleotides are TGTGCCATCAGTGTGACAGGAGGTACCGGGGAGCTGTTTTTT. Protein sequence: CAISVTGGTGELFF.

The chain couples TRBV19 to TRBJ1-1; no reliable D call. Looked up from germline, CDR1 is LNHDA and CDR2 is SQIVND (reference sequence). Trimming took off 8 bases at V and 1 base at J, with 14 bases between the two ends. This CDR3 is built from 14 residues. The CDR3 nucleotides read TGTGCCAGTGCCACCGACGGGTGGAACACTGAAGCTTTCTTT. This gives the protein CASATDGWNTEAFF. The full variable domain, with the rest looked up from reference TRBV19 and TRBJ1-1, is DGGITQSPKYLFRKEGQNVTLSCEQNLNHDAMYWYRQDPGQGLRLIYYSQIVNDFQKGDIAEGYSVSREKKESFPLTVTSAQKNPTAFYLCASATDGWNTEAFFGQGTRLTVV.

The J gene is TRBJ2-1, the V gene TRBV6-6; 9 positions match TRBD1. Per the germline V gene, CDR1 is MNHNY and CDR2 is SVGAGI (reference sequence). This CDR3 contains 16 residues. Trimming removed 6 bases from V and 1 base from J; junction bases left unmatched: 7. DNA for the CDR3: TGTGCCAGCAGCCCTCGGGACAGGGCTTCCTACAATGAGCAGTTCTTC. Encoded protein: CASSPRDRASYNEQFF.

The chain recombines TRBV9 with TRBJ2-7, with D tentatively TRBD2 (7 bases). This CDR3 region has 17 residues. Trimming took 0 bases from V and 1 from J, leaving 17 bases between them. Germline lookup yields CDR1 SGDLS and CDR2 YYNGEE. The CDR3 loop reads CASSVVVGGLASYEQYF. CDR3 DNA: TGTGCCAGCAGCGTAGTAGTGGGGGGGCTAGCGTCCTACGAGCAGTACTTC.